The 14 T cell receptor beta chains below come from one sample, sequenced in a study of cytomegalovirus exposure and HLA in healthy donors (dated by TCRdb to 2015 to 2018). Library preparation was by the immunoSEQ multiplex PCR assay. The multiplex PCR relied on a mix of 60 forward primers for TCR Vbeta segments and 13 reverse primers for TCR Jbeta segments. This is the immuneACCESS table as TCRdb keeps it, with only in-frame sequences that have V and J called. A part of the clones is gone; compared with another copy, unresolved V genes explain less than half, and the rest is unexplained. This sample holds about 60,000 clones; 65% to 85% were observed only once. About 2.7% of the sample comes from the top ten. The sample comprised PBMCs. The receptor source for this set is a woman in her twenties or thirties in good health and CMV-seronegative.

As regards this clone: At the DNA level, this CDR3 is encoded by other sequences in the same sample as well. The chain recombines TRBV6-5 with TRBJ2-7; perhaps TRBD2 as D (6 bases). CDR1 is MNHEY and CDR2 is SVGAGI in the germline V gene. V was shortened by 2 bases and J by 4 bases, with 9 bases between the two germline ends. This CDR3 is built from 13 residues. As DNA, the CDR3 is TGTGCCAGCAGTTACGGAGGGGATTACGAGCAGTACTTC. This sequence encodes CASSYGGDYEQYF.

The chain combines TRBV7-9 with TRBJ2-6; the D gene is possibly TRBD1 (5 bases). The ends were cut back, 5 bases at V and 0 bases at J, with 11 bases in the middle. There are 16 residues in the CDR3. CDR1 is SEHNR, CDR2 FQNEAQ, per germline (reference sequence). CDR3 DNA: TGTGCCAGCAGCAAAACAGGCCTCTCTGGGGCCAACGTCCTGACTTTC. Translation: CASSKTGLSGANVLTF.

The CDR3 is CASSFGGSSSEAFF. The CDR3 DNA reads TGTGCCAGCAGTTTCGGGGGAAGTAGTAGTGAAGCTTTCTTT. The rearrangement joins TRBV6-5 to TRBJ1-1; D possibly corresponds to TRBD1 (5 bases). Trimming took off 4 bases at V and 7 bases at J, with 16 bases between the two ends. Per the germline V gene, CDR1 is MNHEY and CDR2 is SVGAGI. This CDR3 is 14 amino acids long.

This clone was found a few times. The chain combines TRBV6-1 with TRBJ1-2; perhaps TRBD1 as D (6 bases). The CDR3 has 14 amino acids. CDR1 and CDR2 (germline): MNHNS, SASEGT. V lost 3 bases and J lost 8, with 16 bases in between. The chain's CDR3 is CASSDSARGGGYTF. In DNA form, the CDR3 reads TGTGCCAGCAGTGACTCCGCCAGGGGTGGAGGCTACACCTTC.

The rearrangement joins TRBV5-1 to TRBJ2-3; unclear D gene. Deletions cut 0 bases from V and 0 bases from J, with 5 bases between. CDR1 and CDR2 (germline): SGHRS, YFSETQ. This CDR3 is built from 14 residues. CDR3 DNA sequence: TGCGCCAGCAGCTTGGAACTTAGCACAGATACGCAGTATTTT. Protein sequence: CASSLELSTDTQYF.

As DNA, the CDR3 is TGTGCCTCGCAGGGGGCAGGAAACACCATATATTTT. This encodes CASQGAGNTIYF. The rearrangement joins TRBV30 to TRBJ1-3; 8 bases agree with TRBD1. The ends lost 7 bases at V and 4 bases at J; junction bases unmatched: 3. Germline CDR1 GTSNPN, CDR2 SVGIG (reference sequence). This CDR3 spans 12 amino acids.

V gene TRBV7-8 combines with J gene TRBJ2-2; 7 nucleotides agree with TRBD1. J was trimmed by 3 bases and V by 5 bases; bases with no gene match: 6. Germline V gives CDR1 SGHVS, CDR2 FQNEAQ. The length of the CDR3 is 15 residues. In DNA form, the CDR3 reads TGTGCCAGCAGCGTCAGGGGGTCGGACACCGGGGAGCTGTTTTTT. Its protein is CASSVRGSDTGELFF.

The chain couples TRBV5-8 to TRBJ2-2; TRBD1 agrees at 7 bases. Per the germline V gene, CDR1 is SGHTS and CDR2 is YDEGEE. V was clipped by 2 bases and J by 1 base; unmatched bases: 2. The CDR3 is 15 residues long. This chain's CDR3 is CASSFRGRNTGELFF. In DNA, the CDR3 is TGTGCCAGCAGCTTTAGGGGGCGGAACACCGGGGAGCTGTTTTTT.

The V call is TRBV6-1, the J call TRBJ2-6; 8 nucleotides agree with TRBD1. The CDR3 extends over 19 amino acids. The germline CDR1 and CDR2 sequences are MNHNS and SASEGT. J lost 0 bases, V lost 0 bases, and 7 bases had no gene match. CDR3 sequence (DNA): TGTGCCAGCAGTGAAGCGGCGGGACAGGTTCGCTCTGGGGCCAACGTCCTGACTTTC. Its translation is CASSEAAGQVRSGANVLTF.

This chain joins TRBV18 and TRBJ1-4; D call uncertain. Germline V gives CDR1 KGHSH, CDR2 LQKENI. V was cut by 1 base and J by 7 bases, with 10 bases left in between. CDR3 size: 14 residues. CDR3 in amino acids: CASSPQGEGEKLFF. The CDR3 DNA sequence: TGTGCCAGCTCACCACAGGGCGAGGGTGAAAAACTGTTTTTT.

The chain uses TRBV6-5 and TRBJ1-2; 7 bases align to TRBD1. Trimming took 2 bases from V and 8 from J; bases not matched to a gene: 11. The CDR3 has 15 residues. Germline CDR1 and CDR2: MNHEY and SVGAGI. The CDR3 loop is CASSYGQGGSGGYTF. The CDR3 DNA sequence: TGTGCCAGCAGTTACGGGCAGGGGGGTTCCGGGGGCTACACCTTC.

The chain links TRBV30 to TRBJ1-2, with 8 bases that match TRBD1. Germline CDR1 reads GTSNPN; CDR2 reads SVGIG (reference sequence). The trim removed 0 bases at V and 4 bases at J, leaving 4 bases unmatched. The CDR3 is 14 residues long. The chain's CDR3 is CAWSVGTGSYGYTF. CDR3 nucleotides: TGTGCCTGGAGTGTCGGGACAGGAAGCTATGGCTACACCTTC.

In this sample, this clone turned up once. The J gene is TRBJ2-2, the V gene TRBV27; TRBD1 matches 7 bases. CDR3 length: 15 residues. Germline V gene sequence: CDR1 MNHEY, CDR2 SMNVEV (reference sequence). The V segment lost 5 bases and the J segment 4 bases; nucleotides outside the gene matches: 7. In nucleotides, the CDR3 is TGTGCCAGCAGTCCTGGGGACAGATTCACCGGGGAGCTGTTTTTT. It codes for CASSPGDRFTGELFF.

The V gene is TRBV2, the J gene TRBJ2-5; 7 bases line up with TRBD1. CDR1 SNHLY and CDR2 FYNNEI come from the germline V gene. Trimming took 4 bases from V and 7 from J; bases not matched to a gene: 9. The length of the CDR3 is 14 residues. The CDR3 nucleotides are TGTGCCAGCAGTGTGGGGACAGCCCCGGGGACCCAGTACTTC. The encoded protein is CASSVGTAPGTQYF. The variable domain in full, completed from reference TRBV2 and TRBJ2-5, reads EPEVTQTPSHQVTQMGQEVILRCVPISNHLYFYWYRQILGQKVEFLVSFYNNEISEKSEIFDDQFSVERPDGSNFTLKIRSTKLEDSAMYFCASSVGTAPGTQYFGPGTRLLVL.